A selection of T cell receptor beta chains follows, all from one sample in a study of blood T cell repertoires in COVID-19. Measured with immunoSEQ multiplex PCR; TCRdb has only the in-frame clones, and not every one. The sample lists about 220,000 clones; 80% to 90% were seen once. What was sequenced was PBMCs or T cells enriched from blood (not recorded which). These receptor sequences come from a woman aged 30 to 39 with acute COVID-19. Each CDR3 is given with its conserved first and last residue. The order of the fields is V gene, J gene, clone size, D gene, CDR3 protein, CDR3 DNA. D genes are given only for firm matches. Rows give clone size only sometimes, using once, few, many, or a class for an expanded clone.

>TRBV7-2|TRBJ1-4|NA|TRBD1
CASSRTGSGEKLFF
TGTGCCAGCAGCCGGACAGGGTCGGGCGAAAAACTGTTTTTT
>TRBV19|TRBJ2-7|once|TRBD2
CASSPGLAGSYEQYF
TGTGCCAGTAGTCCCGGACTAGCGGGGAGCTACGAGCAGTACTTC
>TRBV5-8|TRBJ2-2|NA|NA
CASGADTNTGELFF
TGTGCCAGTGGGGCGGACACGAACACCGGGGAGCTGTTTTTT
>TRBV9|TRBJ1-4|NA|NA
CASSVGLLGVGSLDDEKLFF
TGTGCCAGCAGCGTAGGACTCCTAGGGGTAGGTTCTTTGGATGATGAAAAACTGTTTTTT
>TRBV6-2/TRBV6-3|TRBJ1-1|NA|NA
CASSTIVLNTEAFF
TGTGCCAGCAGTACTATTGTCCTGAACACTGAAGCTTTCTTT
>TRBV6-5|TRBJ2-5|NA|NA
CASSPGWETQYF
TGTGCCAGCAGTCCCGGTTGGGAGACCCAGTACTTC
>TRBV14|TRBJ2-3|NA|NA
CASSQGPGSDTQYF
TGTGCCAGCAGCCAAGGTCCAGGTTCAGATACGCAGTATTTT
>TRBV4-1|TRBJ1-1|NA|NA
CASSQVPEGSEAFF
TGCGCCAGCAGCCAAGTCCCGGAAGGGAGTGAAGCTTTCTTT
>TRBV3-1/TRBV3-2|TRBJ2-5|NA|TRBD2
CASTPTSSGGRETQYF
TGTGCCAGCACCCCCACATCTAGCGGGGGGAGAGAGACCCAGTACTTC
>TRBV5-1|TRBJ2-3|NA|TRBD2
CASSPGLAGGNTSTDTQYF
TGCGCCAGCAGCCCGGGACTAGCGGGGGGTAATACTAGCACAGATACGCAGTATTTT
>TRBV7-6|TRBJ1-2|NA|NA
CASSLVSGHGYTF
TGTGCCAGCAGCTTAGTTTCGGGTCATGGCTACACCTTC
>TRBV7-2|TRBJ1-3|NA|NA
CASRKGAGNTIYF
TGTGCCAGCAGGAAAGGGGCTGGAAACACCATATATTTT
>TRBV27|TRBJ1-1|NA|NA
CASSPMTGSNTEAFF
TGTGCCAGCAGTCCAATGACAGGATCGAACACTGAAGCTTTCTTT
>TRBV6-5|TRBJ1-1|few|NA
CASSIPGGWTF
TGTGCCAGCAGTATCCCCGGGGGATGGACCTTT
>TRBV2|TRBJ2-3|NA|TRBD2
CASINGLAGLGTDTQYF
TGTGCCAGCATTAACGGGCTAGCGGGGCTAGGAACAGATACGCAGTATTTT
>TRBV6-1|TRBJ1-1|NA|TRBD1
CASSDRGRGMNTEAFF
TGTGCCAGCAGTGACAGGGGGCGCGGTATGAACACTGAAGCTTTCTTT
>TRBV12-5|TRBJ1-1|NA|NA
CASGPDRMNTEAFF
TGTGCTAGTGGTCCCGACAGGATGAACACTGAAGCTTTCTTT
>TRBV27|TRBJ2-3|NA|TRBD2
CASKPPGLAGGGDTQYF
TGTGCCAGCAAACCCCCGGGTCTAGCGGGGGGAGGAGATACGCAGTATTTT
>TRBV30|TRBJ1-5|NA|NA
CAWSVKGSNQPQHF
TGTGCCTGGAGTGTAAAGGGGAGCAATCAGCCCCAGCATTTT
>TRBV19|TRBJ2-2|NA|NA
CASSIVYTGELFF
TGTGCCAGTAGTATTGTATACACCGGGGAGCTGTTTTTT
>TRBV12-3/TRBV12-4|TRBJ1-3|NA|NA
CASSLSGNTIYF
TGTGCCAGCAGCCTCTCTGGAAACACCATATATTTT
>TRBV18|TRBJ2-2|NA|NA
CASSDFTGELFF
TGTGCCAGCTCAGACTTCACCGGGGAGCTGTTTTTT
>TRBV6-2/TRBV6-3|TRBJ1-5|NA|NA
CASSPRGTPLNQPQHF
TGTGCCAGCAGCCCTAGGGGGACCCCGTTAAATCAGCCCCAGCATTTT
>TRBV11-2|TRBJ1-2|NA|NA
CASSLGGSGANYGYTF
TGTGCCAGCAGCTTAGGAGGGTCGGGAGCTAACTATGGCTACACCTTC
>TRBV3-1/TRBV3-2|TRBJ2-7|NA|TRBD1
CASRSRDRDGEQYF
TGTGCCAGCAGGAGCCGGGACAGGGACGGCGAGCAGTACTTC
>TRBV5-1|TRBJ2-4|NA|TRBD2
CASSPGTTYSQYF
TGCGCCAGCAGTCCCGGGACTACCTATTCTCAGTACTTC
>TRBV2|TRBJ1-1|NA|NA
CASKGRVVKTEAFF
TGTGCCAGCAAGGGCAGGGTAGTGAAAACTGAAGCTTTCTTT
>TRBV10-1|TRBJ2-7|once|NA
CASIKTENVNLYEQYF
TGCGCCAGCATTAAGACAGAGAATGTCAACCTCTACGAGCAGTACTTC
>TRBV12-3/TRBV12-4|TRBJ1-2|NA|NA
CASSPGPSYGYTF
TGTGCCAGCAGTCCAGGGCCTTCCTATGGCTACACCTTC
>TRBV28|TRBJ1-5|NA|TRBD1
CASQTGDQPQHF
TGTGCCAGCCAAACAGGGGATCAGCCCCAGCATTTT
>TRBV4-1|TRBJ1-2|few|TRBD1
CASSQEDRGGYTF
TGCGCCAGCAGCCAAGAAGACAGGGGAGGCTACACCTTC